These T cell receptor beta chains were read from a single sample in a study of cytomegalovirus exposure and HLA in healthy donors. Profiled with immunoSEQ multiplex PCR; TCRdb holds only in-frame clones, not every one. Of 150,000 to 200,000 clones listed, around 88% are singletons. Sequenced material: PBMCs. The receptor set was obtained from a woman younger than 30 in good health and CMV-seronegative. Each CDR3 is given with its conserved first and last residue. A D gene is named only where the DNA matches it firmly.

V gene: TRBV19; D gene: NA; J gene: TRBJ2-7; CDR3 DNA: TGTGCCAGTAGTAAACAGGGCCCCCAAACCTACGAGCAGTACTTC; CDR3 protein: CASSKQGPQTYEQYF
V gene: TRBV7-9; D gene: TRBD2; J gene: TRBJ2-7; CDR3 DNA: TGTGCCAGCAGCTTAGACGGCGGGAGCTACGAGCAGTACTTC; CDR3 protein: CASSLDGGSYEQYF
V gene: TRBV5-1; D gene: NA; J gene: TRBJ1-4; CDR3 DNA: TGCGCCAGCAGCTCGGGGTCGCTGGATCGGGGAGGCCCTGGGGAAAAACTGTTTTTT; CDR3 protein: CASSSGSLDRGGPGEKLFF
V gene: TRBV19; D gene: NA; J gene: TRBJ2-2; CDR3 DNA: TGTGCCAGTAGTCCGCCCAGTATCACCGGGGAGCTGTTTTTT; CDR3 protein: CASSPPSITGELFF
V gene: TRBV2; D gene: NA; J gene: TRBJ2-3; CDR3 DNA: TGTGCCAGCAGGGAGGGGACCACAGATACGCAGTATTTT; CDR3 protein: CASREGTTDTQYF
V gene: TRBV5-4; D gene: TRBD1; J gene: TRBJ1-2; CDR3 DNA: TGTGCCAGCAGCAGCCGGACAGGGGCGAACTATGGCTACACCTTC; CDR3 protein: CASSSRTGANYGYTF
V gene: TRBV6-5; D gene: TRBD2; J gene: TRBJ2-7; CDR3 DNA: TGTGCCAGCAGTGGAATGACTAGCGGGAGGGAAGAGTACTTC; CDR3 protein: CASSGMTSGREEYF
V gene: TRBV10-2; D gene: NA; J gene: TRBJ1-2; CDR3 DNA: TGCGCCACCAACGACCGGTCCCGGCGGAATGGCTACACCTTC; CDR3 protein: CATNDRSRRNGYTF
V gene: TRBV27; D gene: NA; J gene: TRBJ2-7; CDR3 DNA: TGTGCCAGCAGTTTGCACCAGAAGATAGAGCAGTACTTC; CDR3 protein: CASSLHQKIEQYF
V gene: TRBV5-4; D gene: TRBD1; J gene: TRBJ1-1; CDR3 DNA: TGTGCCAGCAGCCCTACTCGACAGGGCATGAACACTGAAGCTTTCTTT; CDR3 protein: CASSPTRQGMNTEAFF